This TCR beta chain was identified in a study of blood T cell repertoires in COVID-19. Study-level background: Whether acute or convalescent, the COVID-19 samples came from the United States, Italy and Spain. T cells, B-cell-depleted T cells, or PBMCs supplied cDNA or gDNA.

Source study methods: Researchers report that nucleated cell counts were estimated from reference gene primer amplification. Data came from immunoSEQ multiplex PCR; TCRdb stores just in-frame clones and leaves some out. Clonal size and the V and J genes are those of that table, whereas D and trimming came from the DNA. Among around 57,000 clones listed, around 80% were seen once. V lost 5 bases to trimming and J lost 11 bases, with 22 bases between them. The CDR3 loop spans 15 amino acids. Germline CDR1 reads MNHEY; CDR2 reads SVGEGT. Sequenced sample: peripheral blood. This chain joins TRBV6-2 or TRBV6-3 and TRBJ2-4; D is perhaps TRBD2 (6 bases). The TCR sequence derives from a woman between 70 and 85 years old with acute or convalescent COVID-19. The CDR3 loop reads CASSHAGLSRVVQYF. CDR3 nucleotide sequence: TGTGCCAGCAGTCACGCGGGACTCTCCCGAGTCGTTCAGTACTTC.